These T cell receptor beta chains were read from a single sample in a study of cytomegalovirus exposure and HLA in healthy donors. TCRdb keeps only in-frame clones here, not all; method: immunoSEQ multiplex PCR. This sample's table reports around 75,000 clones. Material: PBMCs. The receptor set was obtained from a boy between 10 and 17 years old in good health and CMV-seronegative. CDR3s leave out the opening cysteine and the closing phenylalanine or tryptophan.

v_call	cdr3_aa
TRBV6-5	ASSAGANTGELF
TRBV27	ASTPTYRNTEAF
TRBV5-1	ASSLQGLSSGNTIY
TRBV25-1	ASSESRGYGYT
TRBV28	ASTSEDEKLF
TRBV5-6	ASSSSTGELF
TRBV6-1	ASSVRGADTEAF
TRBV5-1	ASSAGANYGYT
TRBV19	ATRRVVNIGELF
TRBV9	ASSVGQRETQY
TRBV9	ASSVGGGEQF
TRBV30	AWSPRLASSYNEQF
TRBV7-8	ASSSRGFGPDTQY
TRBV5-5	ASSLDWQANYGYT
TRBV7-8	ASSSTELNQPQH
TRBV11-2	ASSLGRGQGNTEAF
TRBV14	ASSQVTGGHEKLF
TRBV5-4	ASSFREGTEAF
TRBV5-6	ASSIGQGNSPLH
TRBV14	ASSPLLQGWTEAF
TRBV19	VSRWGQANTEAF
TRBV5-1	ASRREGTEAF
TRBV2	ASSGGEYNSPLH
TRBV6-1	ASSNDPTYEQY
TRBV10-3	AISPPGTARTEAF
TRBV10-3	AISDSRPNTEAF
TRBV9	ASSVEGYTEAF
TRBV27	ASINRLEVPYEQY
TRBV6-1	ASRDRDLTEAF
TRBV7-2	ASSPHADRGIYGYT
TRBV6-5	ASSYEASSNEQF
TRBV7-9	ASSPRRTSGGAYEQY
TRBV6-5	ASSYRGRASEQY
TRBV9	ASSVAGQPQH
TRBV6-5	ASSYEITAGVGEQY
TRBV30	AWSVRGGTEAEAF
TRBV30	AWSGGSHLGSNVLT
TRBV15	ATSRDRTGETQY
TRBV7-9	ASRHSGNTDTQY
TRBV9	ASSVLAEALSYNEQF
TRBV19	ASSIAGGVEQY
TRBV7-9	ASSLGRGNQPQH
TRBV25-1	ASWGGIAGLD
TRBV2	ARTNGTGYGYT
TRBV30	AWMTDREAF
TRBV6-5	ASSYREGTEAF
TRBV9	ASSVDGALSGNTIY
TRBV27	ASSLTVGYEQY
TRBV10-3	AFGQGESHEQF
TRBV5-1	ASSLVQVNEQF